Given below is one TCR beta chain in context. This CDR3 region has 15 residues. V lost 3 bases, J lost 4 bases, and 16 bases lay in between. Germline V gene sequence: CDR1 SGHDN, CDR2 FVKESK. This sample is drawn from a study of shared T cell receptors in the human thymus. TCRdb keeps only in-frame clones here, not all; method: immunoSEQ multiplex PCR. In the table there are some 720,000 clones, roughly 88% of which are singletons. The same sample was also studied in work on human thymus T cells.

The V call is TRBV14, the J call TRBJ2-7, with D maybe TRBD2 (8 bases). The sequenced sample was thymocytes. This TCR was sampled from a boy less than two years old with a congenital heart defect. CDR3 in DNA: TGTGCCAGCAGCCAGGAAATAGCGGGACAGTACGAGCAGTACTTC. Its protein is CASSQEIAGQYEQYF.